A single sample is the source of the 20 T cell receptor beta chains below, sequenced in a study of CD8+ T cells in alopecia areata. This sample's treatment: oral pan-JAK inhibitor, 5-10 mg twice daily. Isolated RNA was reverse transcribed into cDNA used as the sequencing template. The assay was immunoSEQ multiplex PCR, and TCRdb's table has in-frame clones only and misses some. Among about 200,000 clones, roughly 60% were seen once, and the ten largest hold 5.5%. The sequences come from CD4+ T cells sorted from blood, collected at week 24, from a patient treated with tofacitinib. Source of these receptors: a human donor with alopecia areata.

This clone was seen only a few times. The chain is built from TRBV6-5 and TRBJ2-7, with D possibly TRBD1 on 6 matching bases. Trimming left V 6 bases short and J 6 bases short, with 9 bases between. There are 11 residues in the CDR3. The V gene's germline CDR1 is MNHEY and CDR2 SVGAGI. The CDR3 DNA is TGTGCCAGCAGAAGGGACACCGAGCAGTACTTC. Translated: CASRRDTEQYF.

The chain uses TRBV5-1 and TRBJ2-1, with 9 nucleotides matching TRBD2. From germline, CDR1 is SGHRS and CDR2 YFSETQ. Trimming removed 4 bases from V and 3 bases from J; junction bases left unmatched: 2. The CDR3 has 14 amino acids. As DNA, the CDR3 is TGCGCCAGCAGCCCGACTAGCGGCTACAATGAGCAGTTCTTC. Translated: CASSPTSGYNEQFF.

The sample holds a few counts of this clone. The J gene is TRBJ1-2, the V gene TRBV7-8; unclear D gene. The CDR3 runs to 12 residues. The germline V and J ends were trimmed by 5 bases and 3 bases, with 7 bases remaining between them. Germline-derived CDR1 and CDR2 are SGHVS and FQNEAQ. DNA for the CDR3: TGTGCCAGCAGCCCGCACGACTATGGCTACACCTTC. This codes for CASSPHDYGYTF.

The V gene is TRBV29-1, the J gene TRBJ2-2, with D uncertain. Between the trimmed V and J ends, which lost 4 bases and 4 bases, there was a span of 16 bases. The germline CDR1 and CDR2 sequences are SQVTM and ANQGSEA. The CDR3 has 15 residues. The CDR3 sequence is CSVGAKGRSTGELFF. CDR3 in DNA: TGCAGCGTTGGGGCTAAGGGTAGGAGCACCGGGGAGCTGTTTTTT.

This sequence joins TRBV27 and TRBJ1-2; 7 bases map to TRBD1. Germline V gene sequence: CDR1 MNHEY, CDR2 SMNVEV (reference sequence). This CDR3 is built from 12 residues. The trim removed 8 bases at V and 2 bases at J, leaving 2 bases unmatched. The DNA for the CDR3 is TGTGCCAGCTCGACAGGGAACTATGGCTACACCTTC. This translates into CASSTGNYGYTF.

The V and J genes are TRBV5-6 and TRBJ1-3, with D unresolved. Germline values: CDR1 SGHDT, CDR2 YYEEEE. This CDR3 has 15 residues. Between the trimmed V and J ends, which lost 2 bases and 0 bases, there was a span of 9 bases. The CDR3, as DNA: TGTGCCAGCAGCTTAGGACGGTTCTCTGGAAACACCATATATTTT. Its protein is CASSLGRFSGNTIYF.

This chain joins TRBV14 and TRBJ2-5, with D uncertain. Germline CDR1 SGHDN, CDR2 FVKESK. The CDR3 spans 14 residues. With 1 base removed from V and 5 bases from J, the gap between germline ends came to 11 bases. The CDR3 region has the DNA TGTGCCAGCAGCCAAGGCTTGGTTGGGGAGACCCAGTACTTC. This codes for CASSQGLVGETQYF.

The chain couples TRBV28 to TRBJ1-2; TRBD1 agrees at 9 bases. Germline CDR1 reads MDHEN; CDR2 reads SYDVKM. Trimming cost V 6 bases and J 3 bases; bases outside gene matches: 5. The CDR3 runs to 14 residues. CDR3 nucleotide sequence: TGTGCCAGCAGCCCCGGGACAGGGCACTATGGCTACACCTTC. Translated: CASSPGTGHYGYTF.

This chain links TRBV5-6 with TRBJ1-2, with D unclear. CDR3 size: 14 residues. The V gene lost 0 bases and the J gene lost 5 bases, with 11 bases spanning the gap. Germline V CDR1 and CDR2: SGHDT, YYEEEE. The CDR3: CASSLDSKLYGYTF. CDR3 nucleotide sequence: TGTGCCAGCAGCTTGGACAGTAAGCTTTATGGCTACACCTTC.

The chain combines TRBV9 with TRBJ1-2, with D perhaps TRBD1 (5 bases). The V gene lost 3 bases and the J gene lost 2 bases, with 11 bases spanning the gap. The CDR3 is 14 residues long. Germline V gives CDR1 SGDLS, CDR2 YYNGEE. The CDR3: CASSGAWDNYGYTF. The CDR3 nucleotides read TGTGCCAGCAGCGGAGCCTGGGACAACTATGGCTACACCTTC. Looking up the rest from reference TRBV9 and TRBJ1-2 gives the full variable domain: DSGVTQTPKHLITATGQRVTLRCSPRSGDLSVYWYQQSLDQGLQFLIQYYNGEERAKGNILERFSAQQFPDLHSELNLSSLELGDSALYFCASSGAWDNYGYTFGSGTRLTVV.

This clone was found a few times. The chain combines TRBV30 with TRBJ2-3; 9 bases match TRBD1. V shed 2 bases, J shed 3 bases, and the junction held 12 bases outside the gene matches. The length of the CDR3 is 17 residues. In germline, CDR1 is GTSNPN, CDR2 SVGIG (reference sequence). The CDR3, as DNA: TGTGCCTGGAGTACCCCTATTACAGGGGGCGAAACAGATACGCAGTATTTT. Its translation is CAWSTPITGGETDTQYF. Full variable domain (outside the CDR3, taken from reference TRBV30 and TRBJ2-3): SQTIHQWPATLVQPVGSPLSLECTVEGTSNPNLYWYRQAAGRGLQLLFYSVGIGQISSEVPQNLSASRPQDRQFILSSKKLLLSDSGFYLCAWSTPITGGETDTQYFGPGTRLTVL.

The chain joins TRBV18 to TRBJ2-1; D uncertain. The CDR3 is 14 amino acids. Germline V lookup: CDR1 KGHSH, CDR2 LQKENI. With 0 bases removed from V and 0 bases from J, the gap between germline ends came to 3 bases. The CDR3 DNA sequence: TGTGCCAGCTCACCACCCAGCTCCTACAATGAGCAGTTCTTC. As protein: CASSPPSSYNEQFF.

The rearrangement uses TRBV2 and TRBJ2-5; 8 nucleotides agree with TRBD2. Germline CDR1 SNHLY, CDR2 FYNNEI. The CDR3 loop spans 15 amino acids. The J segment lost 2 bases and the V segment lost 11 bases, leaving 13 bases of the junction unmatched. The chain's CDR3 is CAGATGGLAQETQYF. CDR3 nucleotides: TGTGCCGGGGCCACAGGAGGACTAGCACAAGAGACCCAGTACTTC.

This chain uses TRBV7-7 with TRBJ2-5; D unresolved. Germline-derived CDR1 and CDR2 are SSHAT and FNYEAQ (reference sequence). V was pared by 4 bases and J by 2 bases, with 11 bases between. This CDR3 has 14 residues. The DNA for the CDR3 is TGTGCCAGCAGCTCCGGTGGGGTACAAGAGACCCAGTACTTC. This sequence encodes CASSSGGVQETQYF.

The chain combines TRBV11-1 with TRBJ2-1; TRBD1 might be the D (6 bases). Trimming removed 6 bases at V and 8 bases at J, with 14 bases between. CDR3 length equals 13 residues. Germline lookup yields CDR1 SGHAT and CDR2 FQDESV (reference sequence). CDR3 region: CASSFTTGYEQFF. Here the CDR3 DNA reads TGTGCCAGCAGTTTCACCACAGGGTATGAGCAGTTCTTC.

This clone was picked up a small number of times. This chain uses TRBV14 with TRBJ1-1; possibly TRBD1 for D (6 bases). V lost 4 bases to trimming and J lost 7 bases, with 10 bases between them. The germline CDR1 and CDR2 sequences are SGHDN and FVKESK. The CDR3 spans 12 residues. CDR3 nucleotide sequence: TGTGCCAGCAGCCCACCGGGACATGAAGCTTTCTTT. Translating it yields CASSPPGHEAFF.

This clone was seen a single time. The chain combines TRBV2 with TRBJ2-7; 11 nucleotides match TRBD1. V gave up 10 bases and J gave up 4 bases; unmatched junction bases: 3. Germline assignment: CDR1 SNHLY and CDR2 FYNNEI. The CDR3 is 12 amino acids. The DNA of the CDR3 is TGTGCCACGCGGGACAGGGGGTACGAGCAGTACTTC. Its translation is CATRDRGYEQYF.

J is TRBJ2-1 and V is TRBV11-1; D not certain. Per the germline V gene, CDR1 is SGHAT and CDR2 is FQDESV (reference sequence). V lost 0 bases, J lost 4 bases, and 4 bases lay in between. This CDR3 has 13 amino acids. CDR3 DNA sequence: TGTGCCAGCAGCTTAGCCGGTTACAATGAGCAGTTCTTC. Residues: CASSLAGYNEQFF.

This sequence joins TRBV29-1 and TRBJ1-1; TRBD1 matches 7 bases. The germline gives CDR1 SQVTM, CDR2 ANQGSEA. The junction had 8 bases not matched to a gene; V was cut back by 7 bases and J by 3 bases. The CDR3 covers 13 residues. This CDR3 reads CSGRTGMDTEAFF. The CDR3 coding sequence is TGCAGCGGGAGGACAGGAATGGACACTGAAGCTTTCTTT.

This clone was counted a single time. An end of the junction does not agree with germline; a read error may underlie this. In nucleotides, the CDR3 is TGTGCCAGCAGCCTAACAACCGTGGATACGCAGTATTTT. Its protein is CASSLTTVDTQYF. V gene TRBV7-3 combines with J gene TRBJ2-3; no firm D call. The V gene's germline CDR1 is SGHTA and CDR2 FQGTGA. The CDR3 totals 13 residues.